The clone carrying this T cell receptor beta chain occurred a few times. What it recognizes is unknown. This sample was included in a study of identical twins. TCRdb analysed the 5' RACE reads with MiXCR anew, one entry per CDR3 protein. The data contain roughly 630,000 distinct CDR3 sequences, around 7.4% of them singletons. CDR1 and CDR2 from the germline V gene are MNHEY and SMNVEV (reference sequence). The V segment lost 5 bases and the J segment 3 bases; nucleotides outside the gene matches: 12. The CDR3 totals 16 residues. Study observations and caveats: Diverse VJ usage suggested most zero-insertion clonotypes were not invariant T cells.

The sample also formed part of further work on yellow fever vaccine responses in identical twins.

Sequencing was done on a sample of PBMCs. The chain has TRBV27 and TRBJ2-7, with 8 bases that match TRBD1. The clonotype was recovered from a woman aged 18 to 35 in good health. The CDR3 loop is CASSTFGTGNFYEQYF. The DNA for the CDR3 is TGTGCCAGCAGTACGTTTGGGACAGGAAATTTCTACGAGCAGTACTTC.